The 22 T cell receptor beta chains below all came from one sample that was sequenced in a study of identical twins. TCRdb redid the calling of the 5' RACE reads with MiXCR, one entry per CDR3 protein. Here the sample spans approximately 260,000 distinct CDR3 sequences, approximately 8.3% being singletons. The same specimen was also included in a second study, on yellow fever vaccine responses in identical twins.

Material for sequencing was CD8+ T cells sorted from blood. The source is a young woman in good health.

Ten or more counts support this clonotype. The genes are TRBV7-9 and TRBJ1-6, with TRBD1 identical over 9 bases. V shed 6 bases, J shed 6 bases, and the junction held 3 bases outside the gene matches. Germline V gene data show CDR1 as SEHNR and CDR2 as FQNEAQ (reference sequence). The CDR3 spans 14 residues. CDR3 nucleotides: TGTGCCAGCAGATCGGACAGGGGTAATTCACCCCTCCACTTT. Translation gives CASRSDRGNSPLHF.

The sample holds a few counts of this clonotype. The chain recombines TRBV15 with TRBJ2-4; 7 nucleotides align to TRBD1. CDR3 length equals 15 residues. CDR1 is LNHNV, CDR2 YYDKDF, per germline (reference sequence). Trimming at V came to 3 bases and at J to 8 bases, leaving 10 bases not matched to a gene. The CDR3 DNA follows: TGTGCCACCAGCAGTAATCGACAGGGTAGCGACATTCAGTACTTC. Protein: CATSSNRQGSDIQYF.

There are a few counts of this clonotype. The J gene is TRBJ2-1, the V gene TRBV24-1, with 15 bases fitting TRBD2. Germline values: CDR1 KGHDR, CDR2 SFDVKD. The CDR3 is 17 residues long. V shed 7 bases, J shed 0 bases, and the junction held 3 bases outside the gene matches. This chain's CDR3 is CATSGTSGGSSYNEQFF. In DNA form, the CDR3 reads TGTGCCACCAGCGGGACTAGCGGGGGGAGCTCCTACAATGAGCAGTTCTTC.

This clonotype came up a few times. In DNA form, the CDR3 reads TGTGCCAGCAGGTCTACCCCATCTAGCGCTGGCTCCTACGAGCAGTACTTC. Translation gives CASRSTPSSAGSYEQYF. V usage is TRBV6-2 or TRBV6-3 and J usage is TRBJ2-7, with a possible D match to TRBD2 (6 bases). There are 17 residues in the CDR3. Trimming pared 6 bases from V and 0 bases from J, leaving 21 bases between. Per the germline V gene, CDR1 is MNHEY and CDR2 is SVGEGT.

This clonotype has just one count. This sequence joins TRBV7-9 and TRBJ1-1, with D uncertain. CDR3 length: 15 residues. Germline V gene sequence: CDR1 SEHNR, CDR2 FQNEAQ (reference sequence). The ends were cut back, 3 bases at V and 1 base at J, with 12 bases in the middle. CDR3: CASSFRNMGNTEAFF. The CDR3, as DNA: TGTGCCAGCAGCTTCCGTAATATGGGGAACACTGAAGCTTTCTTT.

This clonotype was picked up a small number of times. The chain has TRBV20-1 and TRBJ2-3; 14 nucleotides agree with TRBD2. J was trimmed by 8 bases and V by 5 bases; bases with no gene match: 6. The CDR3 is 14 residues long. Germline V CDR1 and CDR2: DFQATT, SNEGSKA (reference sequence). In DNA form, the CDR3 reads TGCAGTGCTGGGACTAGCGGGAGTCTGGTTACGCAGTATTTT. Protein: CSAGTSGSLVTQYF.

The chain joins TRBV29-1 to TRBJ2-3; 7 bases fit TRBD1. CDR1 and CDR2 (germline): SQVTM, ANQGSEA. Trimming took 0 bases from V and 2 from J; bases not matched to a gene: 14. The CDR3 totals 18 residues. CDR3 DNA: TGCAGCGTTGAAGAATGGGGCAGCCCGACAGGGCTCACAGATACGCAGTATTTT. It encodes CSVEEWGSPTGLTDTQYF.

This clonotype has at least ten counts. The chain combines TRBV5-1 with TRBJ1-1; possibly TRBD1 for D (5 bases). This CDR3 has 13 residues. Germline CDR1 SGHRS, CDR2 YFSETQ. V was cut by 4 bases and J by 4 bases, with 11 bases left in between. CDR3 DNA sequence: TGCGCCAGCAGCGTAGGGGTTGCCACTGAAGCTTTCTTT. Protein sequence: CASSVGVATEAFF.

This clonotype was counted only a few times. V and J are TRBV7-9 and TRBJ2-1, with TRBD2 matching over 11 bases. Germline loops: CDR1 SEHNR, CDR2 FQNEAQ (reference sequence). The CDR3 is 16 amino acids. V trimming: 5 bases; J trimming: 2 bases; junction bases outside the gene matches: 5. The CDR3 region has the DNA TGTGCCAGCAGCACAACTAGCGGGGGACCCTACAATGAGCAGTTCTTC. Residues: CASSTTSGGPYNEQFF.

The chain recombines TRBV4-1 with TRBJ1-5; tentative D call: TRBD1 (5 bases). The CDR3 is 15 residues long. Trimming removed 0 bases at V and 9 bases at J, with 15 bases between. Germline V gene sequence: CDR1 MGHRA, CDR2 YSYEKL. The CDR3 DNA reads TGCGCCAGCAGCCAAGATGCAGGTACAGGAAGGCCCCAGCATTTT. It codes for CASSQDAGTGRPQHF.

This clonotype was seen many times. This CDR3 is CASSYGGLAASSYNEQFF. The CDR3 nucleotides read TGTGCCAGCAGTTATGGAGGGCTAGCGGCCAGCTCCTACAATGAGCAGTTCTTC. The chain employs TRBV27 and TRBJ2-1; 7 bases are shared with TRBD2. Germline V gene data show CDR1 as MNHEY and CDR2 as SMNVEV (reference sequence). This CDR3 has 18 residues. Losses at the gene ends were 4 bases for V and 0 bases for J; bases not matched to a gene: 12.

This clonotype was observed at least ten times. The V gene is TRBV7-6, the J gene TRBJ2-7; D remains unclear. The CDR3 sequence is 13 residues long. In germline, CDR1 is SGHVS, CDR2 FNYEAQ. V lost 0 bases and J 7 bases, leaving 10 bases between the germline ends. CDR3 residues: CASSLALGWEQYF. CDR3 coding DNA: TGTGCCAGCAGCTTAGCGTTGGGGTGGGAGCAGTACTTC.

The chain links TRBV2 to TRBJ2-3, with 9 bases fitting TRBD2. J was trimmed by 3 bases and V by 3 bases; bases with no gene match: 10. The CDR3 runs 17 residues. Germline lookup yields CDR1 SNHLY and CDR2 FYNNEI. The CDR3 reads CASSERAGGPITDTQYF. The CDR3 DNA reads as TGTGCCAGCAGTGAGCGTGCGGGAGGGCCGATTACAGATACGCAGTATTTT.

This clonotype was observed many times. The chain joins TRBV15 to TRBJ2-1; weak D call: TRBD2 (5 bases). The germline gives CDR1 LNHNV, CDR2 YYDKDF (reference sequence). V was cut by 6 bases and J by 3 bases, with 9 bases left in between. The CDR3 spans 13 residues. The CDR3 nucleotides are TGTGCCACCAGGGATCGGGGCTACAATGAGCAGTTCTTC. Protein product: CATRDRGYNEQFF.

This rearrangement joins TRBV2 to TRBJ2-3; 8 positions match TRBD2. The ends lost 3 bases at V and 2 bases at J; junction bases unmatched: 4. The CDR3 length is 15 residues. Germline V gives CDR1 SNHLY, CDR2 FYNNEI. The CDR3, as DNA: TGTGCCAGCAGTGATATTAGCGGGACCACAGATACGCAGTATTTT. It translates to CASSDISGTTDTQYF.

Only a few counts were recorded for this clonotype. V is TRBV5-1 and J is TRBJ2-7, with D perhaps TRBD1 (5 bases). This CDR3 is 15 amino acids long. Germline CDR1 is SGHRS and CDR2 is YFSETQ. Trimming took off 2 bases at V and 2 bases at J, with 14 bases between the two ends. The chain's CDR3 is CASSFVDSGTYEQYF. CDR3 bases: TGCGCCAGCAGCTTTGTTGATTCAGGGACCTACGAGCAGTACTTC.

The rearrangement links TRBV9 to TRBJ2-2; TRBD2 agrees at 8 bases. From germline, CDR1 is SGDLS and CDR2 YYNGEE. This CDR3 has 16 amino acids. With V trimmed by 3 bases and J by 2 bases, 6 bases remained unmatched. CDR3 sequence (DNA): TGTGCCAGCAGCGAGAGCGGGGGCCTTAACACCGGGGAGCTGTTTTTT. It is translated as CASSESGGLNTGELFF.

DNA for the CDR3: TGTGCCAGCAGTCCGATCGACCAAGGAAACACCATATATTTT. This encodes CASSPIDQGNTIYF. This chain links TRBV7-9 with TRBJ1-3; D gene unclear. Germline loops: CDR1 SEHNR, CDR2 FQNEAQ (reference sequence). CDR3 length equals 14 residues. Trimming shortened V by 6 bases and J by 4 bases, and 13 bases separated the two germline ends.

This clonotype was recorded many times. The rearrangement uses TRBV3-1 and TRBJ2-3; the D is unclear. Trimming pared 0 bases from V and 6 bases from J, leaving 19 bases between. The CDR3 has 17 amino acids. The germline gives CDR1 LGHDT, CDR2 YNNKEL (reference sequence). The CDR3 DNA reads as TGTGCCAGCAGCCAAGATCTTGAAAGTTGGGCTGGGGATACGCAGTATTTT. As protein: CASSQDLESWAGDTQYF.

The chain links TRBV29-1 to TRBJ2-5; tentative D call: TRBD2 (5 bases). The CDR3 totals 13 residues. Germline V CDR1 and CDR2: SQVTM, ANQGSEA. V was shortened by 4 bases and J by 1 base, with 10 bases between the two germline ends. CDR3 protein: CSVVGAVQETQYF. DNA of the CDR3: TGCAGCGTTGTGGGAGCGGTCCAAGAGACCCAGTACTTC.

The CDR3 coding sequence is TGTGCCAGCAGCCTGGGACTTACTGAAGCTTTCTTT. Encoded protein: CASSLGLTEAFF. This chain joins TRBV14 and TRBJ1-1, with a weak D call TRBD1 (5 bases). Germline values: CDR1 SGHDN, CDR2 FVKESK. The CDR3 has 12 residues. V was pared by 4 bases and J by 5 bases, with 8 bases between.

The chain employs TRBV4-3 and TRBJ2-5; TRBD2 aligns across 7 bases. Germline V gives CDR1 LGHNA, CDR2 YSLEER. The trim removed 5 bases at V and 2 bases at J, leaving 11 bases unmatched. The CDR3 has 16 residues. The DNA of the CDR3 is TGCGCCAGCAGCGAATCGGAACTAGCGCCTCAAGAGACCCAGTACTTC. Its translation is CASSESELAPQETQYF.